These T cell receptor beta chains were read from a single sample in a study of blood T cell repertoires in COVID-19. Assay: immunoSEQ multiplex PCR; the TCRdb copy retains only in-frame clones and omits some. The table shows about 210,000 clones, with 80% occurring only once. Sequenced: PBMCs or T cells enriched from blood (not recorded which). The receptors come from a man under 40 with acute COVID-19. CDR3s include the opening cysteine and the closing phenylalanine or tryptophan. The order of the fields is D gene, V gene, clone size, J gene, CDR3 DNA, CDR3 protein. D genes are given only for firm matches. Clone size appears in some rows only: once, few, many, or a class for an expanded clone.

TRBD1	TRBV9	once	TRBJ2-7	TGTGCCAGCAGCGTAGGAGTAGGGGGCCACGAGCAGTACTTC	CASSVGVGGHEQYF
-	TRBV9	-	TRBJ1-1	TGTGCCAGCAGCGTAGGAGGAGCTTTCTTT	CASSVGGAFF
-	TRBV10-3	-	TRBJ1-2	TGTGCCATCAGTGCCATGGACACCAACTATGGCTACACCTTC	CAISAMDTNYGYTF
TRBD2	TRBV2	-	TRBJ2-5	TGTGCCAGCAGCCCACCAGGGCGTGGGGAGGGAGAGACCCAGTACTTC	CASSPPGRGEGETQYF
TRBD1	TRBV19	-	TRBJ1-5	TGTGCCAGTAGCAGGACAGGGGGCAATCAGCCCCAGCATTTT	CASSRTGGNQPQHF
-	TRBV7-6	-	TRBJ2-1	TGTGCCAGCAGCTTAAAAGCCCCGTATGAGCAGTTCTTC	CASSLKAPYEQFF
TRBD2	TRBV12-5	-	TRBJ2-5	TGTGCTAGTGGATTCTCGGGAGGAGAGACCCAGTACTTC	CASGFSGGETQYF
TRBD1	TRBV6-5	-	TRBJ2-3	TGTGCCAGCAGTTGGGGACAGGGGAGATTTGATACGCAGTATTTT	CASSWGQGRFDTQYF
-	TRBV5-1	-	TRBJ1-1	TGCGCCAGCACCCGAGGGACTTTGAACACTGAAGCTTTCTTT	CASTRGTLNTEAFF
-	TRBV5-1	-	TRBJ2-3	TGCGCCAGCAGCTTGGGCGCAGATACGCAGTATTTT	CASSLGADTQYF
-	TRBV6-5	-	TRBJ2-3	TGTGCCAGCAGTCCCGGACAAGGCCTCACAGATACGCAGTATTTT	CASSPGQGLTDTQYF
TRBD2	TRBV11-2	-	TRBJ2-7	TGTGCCAGCAGCTCACCGGGAGGCCGCTACGAGCAGTACTTC	CASSSPGGRYEQYF
-	TRBV14	-	TRBJ1-5	TGTGCCAGCAGCCCTAGGGGGTTCAATCAGCCCCAGCATTTT	CASSPRGFNQPQHF
-	TRBV11-2	-	TRBJ2-7	TGTGCCAGCGGTCGATACAATTACGAGCAGTACTTC	CASGRYNYEQYF
-	TRBV10-3	-	TRBJ2-5	TGTGCCATCAGTGTAACAGGGAAGGGGGAGACCCAGTACTTC	CAISVTGKGETQYF
-	TRBV6-5	-	TRBJ1-5	TGTGCCAGCAGTCCCGGGGGGAGCAATCAGCCCCAGCATTTT	CASSPGGSNQPQHF
-	TRBV4-1	-	TRBJ2-7	TGCGCCAGCAGTTTTAGGGGGAACAGGGCAGACGAGCAGTACTTC	CASSFRGNRADEQYF
-	TRBV10-1	-	TRBJ2-3	TGCGCCAGCAGCTTACTTATGGCAGATACGCAGTATTTT	CASSLLMADTQYF
TRBD1	TRBV6-5	-	TRBJ2-1	TGTGCCAGCAGTTCCACAGGGGGTTCCTACAATGAGCAGTTCTTC	CASSSTGGSYNEQFF
-	TRBV28	-	TRBJ1-3	TGTGCCAGCAGGGCATCTGGAAACACCATATATTTT	CASRASGNTIYF
TRBD1	TRBV2	-	TRBJ1-1	TGTGCCAGCAGTGTAGGGGGCCTGGCTGAAGCTTTCTTT	CASSVGGLAEAFF
TRBD1	TRBV7-2	-	TRBJ1-6	TGTGCCAGCAGTCTCCAGGGGGGTAATTCACCCCTCCACTTT	CASSLQGGNSPLHF
-	TRBV19	-	TRBJ2-2	TGTGCCAGTAGTGGGGCAGGCACCGGGGAGCTGTTTTTT	CASSGAGTGELFF
-	TRBV7-2	-	TRBJ1-1	TGTGCCAGCAGCTCCAGGGCGGGGACTGAAGCTTTCTTT	CASSSRAGTEAFF
TRBD2	TRBV13	-	TRBJ2-1	TGTGCCAGCAGCTCCCACCGGGGGGTAGCGGAGCAGTTCTTC	CASSSHRGVAEQFF
-	TRBV24-1	-	TRBJ1-2	TGTGCCACGGGACACTTCCTCTATGGCTACACCTTC	CATGHFLYGYTF